This T cell receptor (beta chain) was captured by sequencing in a study of metastatic and nonmetastatic thyroid tumors. Study summary: A comparison of repertoires was made across blood and tumor or nodule tissue from malignant and benign thyroid patients. Overall study findings and caveats: It was reportedly found that TCR beta diversity was significantly higher in malignant thyroid tumors than in benign nodules, a difference seen in both blood and tumor samples.

At least ten counts were recorded for this clone. Its target is not known. Original analysis: Clinicopathological groups supplied CDR3 differences that were used to build a distant-metastasis classifier for papillary thyroid cancer. TCRdb reanalyzed the PCR reads via MiXCR. TCRdb's processing, not the study's, gives the V and J calls here. The sample lists 23,000 or so clones, approximately 20% occurring once. Thyroid surgery had not been preceded by any treatment in any patient. Trimming shortened V by 2 bases and J by 6 bases, and 11 bases separated the two germline ends. This CDR3 is built from 14 residues. Germline CDR1 is SGHNT and CDR2 is YENEEA.

This clonotype was obtained from a female donor with papillary thyroid cancer or a benign thyroid nodule (not recorded which). Some clones in this sample may be carry-over from other donors' samples. This chain joins TRBV11-3 and TRBJ2-1; D is possibly TRBD2 (6 bases). The material sequenced was blood. The CDR3 reads CASSLPGLLNEQFF. In nucleotides, the CDR3 is TGTGCCAGCAGCTTACCTGGACTACTCAATGAGCAGTTCTTC.